The present entry profiles one T cell receptor beta chain with its context. Its antigen is not known. The sample comes from a study of T cell responses to AZD1222 COVID-19 vaccine. TCRdb's table, derived via immunoSEQ multiplex PCR, lists solely in-frame clones and lacks some. This sample has about 120,000 clones, with 81% found just once. The study's findings and limits: Spike regions recognized by vaccine-associated CD4 TCRs spanned the protein, led by 160-218 and 743-854. Targets within unmutated variant regions were reportedly found for nearly half of spike-specific TCRs. Researchers took repertoire samples only after the peak T cell response had come. Seropositive status at baseline applied to only five to seven AZD1222 recipients.

This receptor was taken from an adult in good health. The specimen was peripheral blood, collected on day 0 of AZD1222 vaccination.

CDR3 region: CASSKGQGSLIGKTQYF. The CDR3 nucleotides read TGTGCCAGCAGTAAAGGGCAGGGCAGCCTGATAGGGAAGACCCAGTACTTC. The chain is built from TRBV7-2 and TRBJ2-5; a possible D gene is TRBD1 (5 bases). Trimming removed 6 bases from V and 6 bases from J, with 26 bases in between. Germline CDR1 reads SGHTA; CDR2 reads FQGNSA. This CDR3 has 17 amino acids.